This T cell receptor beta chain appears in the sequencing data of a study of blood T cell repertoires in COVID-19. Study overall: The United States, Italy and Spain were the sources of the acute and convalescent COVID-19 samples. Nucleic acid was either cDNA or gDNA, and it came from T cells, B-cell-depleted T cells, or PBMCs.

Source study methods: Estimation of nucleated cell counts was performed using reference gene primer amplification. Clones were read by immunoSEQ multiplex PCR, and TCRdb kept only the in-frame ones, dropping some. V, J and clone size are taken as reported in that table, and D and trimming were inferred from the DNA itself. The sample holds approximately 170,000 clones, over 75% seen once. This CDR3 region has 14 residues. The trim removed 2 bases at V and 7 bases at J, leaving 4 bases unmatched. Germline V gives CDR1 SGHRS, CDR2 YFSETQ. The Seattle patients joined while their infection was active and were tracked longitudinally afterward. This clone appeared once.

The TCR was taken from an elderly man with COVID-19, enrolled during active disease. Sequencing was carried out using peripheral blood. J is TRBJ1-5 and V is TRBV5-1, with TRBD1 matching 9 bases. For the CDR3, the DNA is TGCGCCAGCAGCTTCGACAGGGGGGGACAGCCCCAGCATTTT. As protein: CASSFDRGGQPQHF.